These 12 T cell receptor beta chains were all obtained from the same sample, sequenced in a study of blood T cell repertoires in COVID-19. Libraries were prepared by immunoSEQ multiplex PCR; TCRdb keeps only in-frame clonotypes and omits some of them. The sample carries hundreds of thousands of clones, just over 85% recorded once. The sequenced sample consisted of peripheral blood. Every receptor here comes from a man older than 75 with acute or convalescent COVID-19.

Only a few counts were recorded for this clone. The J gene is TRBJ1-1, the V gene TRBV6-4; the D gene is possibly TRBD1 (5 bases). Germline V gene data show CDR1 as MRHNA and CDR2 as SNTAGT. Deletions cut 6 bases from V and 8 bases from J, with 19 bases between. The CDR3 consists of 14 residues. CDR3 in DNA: TGTGCCAGCAGGGCGACAGTTGGGAGGGGAGAAGCTTTCTTT. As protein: CASRATVGRGEAFF.

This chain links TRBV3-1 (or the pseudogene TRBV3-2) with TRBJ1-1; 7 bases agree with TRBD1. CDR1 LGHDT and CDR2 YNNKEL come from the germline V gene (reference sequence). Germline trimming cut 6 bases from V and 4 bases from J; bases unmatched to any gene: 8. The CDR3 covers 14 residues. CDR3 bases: TGTGCCAGCAGAGATCAGGGGGTGTTCACTGAAGCTTTCTTT. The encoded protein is CASRDQGVFTEAFF.

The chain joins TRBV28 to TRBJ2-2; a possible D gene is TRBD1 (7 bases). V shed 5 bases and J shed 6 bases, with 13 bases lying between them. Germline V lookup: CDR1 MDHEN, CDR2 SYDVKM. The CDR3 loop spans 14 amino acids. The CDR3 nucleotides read TGTGCCAGCAGTGGGGGGACAGCCGCCGGGGAGCTGTTTTTT. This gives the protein CASSGGTAAGELFF.

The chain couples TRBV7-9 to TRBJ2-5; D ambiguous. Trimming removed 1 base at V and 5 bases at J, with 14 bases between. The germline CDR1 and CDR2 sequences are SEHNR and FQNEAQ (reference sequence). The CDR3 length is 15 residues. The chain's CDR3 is CASSLDRVFQETQYF. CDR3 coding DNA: TGTGCCAGCAGCTTAGACAGAGTTTTTCAGGAGACCCAGTACTTC.

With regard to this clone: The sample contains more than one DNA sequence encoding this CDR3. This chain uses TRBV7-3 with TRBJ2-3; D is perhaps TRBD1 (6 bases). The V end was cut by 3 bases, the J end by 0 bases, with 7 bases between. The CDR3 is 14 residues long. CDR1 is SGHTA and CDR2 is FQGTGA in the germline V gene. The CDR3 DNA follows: TGTGCCAGCAGCTTGGACAGTAGCACAGATACGCAGTATTTT. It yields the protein CASSLDSSTDTQYF. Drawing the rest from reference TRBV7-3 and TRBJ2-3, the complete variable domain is GAGVSQTPSNKVTEKGKYVELRCDPISGHTALYWYRQSLGQGPEFLIYFQGTGAADDSGLPNDRFFAVRPEGSVSTLKIQRTERGDSAVYLCASSLDSSTDTQYFGPGTRLTVL.

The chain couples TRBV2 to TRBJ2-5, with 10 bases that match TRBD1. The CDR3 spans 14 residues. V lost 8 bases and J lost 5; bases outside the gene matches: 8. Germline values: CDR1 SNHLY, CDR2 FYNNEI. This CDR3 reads CASGPDRGQETQYF. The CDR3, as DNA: TGTGCCAGCGGACCCGACAGGGGGCAGGAGACCCAGTACTTC.

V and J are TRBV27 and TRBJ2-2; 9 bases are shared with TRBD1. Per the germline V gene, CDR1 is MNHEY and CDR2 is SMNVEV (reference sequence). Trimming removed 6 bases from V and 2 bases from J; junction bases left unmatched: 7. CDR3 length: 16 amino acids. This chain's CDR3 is CASSRTGVHNTGELFF. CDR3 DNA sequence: TGTGCCAGCAGCCGGACAGGGGTTCACAACACCGGGGAGCTGTTTTTT.

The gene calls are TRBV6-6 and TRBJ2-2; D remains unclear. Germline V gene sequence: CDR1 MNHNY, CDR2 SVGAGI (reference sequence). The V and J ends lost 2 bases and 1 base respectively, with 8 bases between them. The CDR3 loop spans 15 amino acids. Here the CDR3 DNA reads TGTGCCAGCAGTTACCAGCTAGAGAACACCGGGGAGCTGTTTTTT. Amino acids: CASSYQLENTGELFF.

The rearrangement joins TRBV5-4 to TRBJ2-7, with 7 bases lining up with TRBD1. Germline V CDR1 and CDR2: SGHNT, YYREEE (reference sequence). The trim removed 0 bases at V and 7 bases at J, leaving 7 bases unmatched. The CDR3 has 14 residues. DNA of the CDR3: TGTGCCAGCAGCTTGGTACAGGGGACCGGGGAGCAGTACTTC. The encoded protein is CASSLVQGTGEQYF.

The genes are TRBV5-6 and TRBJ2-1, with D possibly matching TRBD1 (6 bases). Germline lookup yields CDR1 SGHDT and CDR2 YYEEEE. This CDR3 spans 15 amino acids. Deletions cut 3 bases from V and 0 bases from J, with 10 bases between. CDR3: CASSSGQSSYNEQFF. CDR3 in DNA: TGTGCCAGCAGCTCCGGACAGAGCTCCTACAATGAGCAGTTCTTC. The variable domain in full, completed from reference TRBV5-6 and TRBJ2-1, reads DAGVTQSPTHLIKTRGQQVTLRCSPKSGHDTVSWYQQALGQGPQFIFQYYEEEERQRGNFPDRFSGHQFPNYSSELNVNALLLGDSALYLCASSSGQSSYNEQFFGPGTRLTVL.

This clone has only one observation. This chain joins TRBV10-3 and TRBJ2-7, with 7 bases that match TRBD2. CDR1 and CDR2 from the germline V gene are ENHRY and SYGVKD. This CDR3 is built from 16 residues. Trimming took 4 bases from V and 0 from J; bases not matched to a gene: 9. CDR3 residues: CAISGGRASLSYEQYF. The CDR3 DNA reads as TGTGCCATCAGTGGGGGGAGGGCCAGCCTCTCCTACGAGCAGTACTTC.

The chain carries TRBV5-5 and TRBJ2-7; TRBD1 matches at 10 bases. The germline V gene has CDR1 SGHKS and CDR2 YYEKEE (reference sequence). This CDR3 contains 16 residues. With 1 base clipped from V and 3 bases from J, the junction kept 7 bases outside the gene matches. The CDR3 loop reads CASSLSSGQGIYEQYF. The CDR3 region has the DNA TGTGCCAGCAGCTTGTCATCGGGACAGGGGATCTACGAGCAGTACTTC. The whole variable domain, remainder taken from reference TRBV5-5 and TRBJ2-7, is DAGVTQSPTHLIKTRGQQVTLRCSPISGHKSVSWYQQVLGQGPQFIFQYYEKEERGRGNFPDRFSARQFPNYSSELNVNALLLGDSALYLCASSLSSGQGIYEQYFGPGTRLTVT.